This TCR beta chain comes out of a study of blood T cell repertoires in COVID-19. TCRdb's copy holds only in-frame clones and misses some; the assay was immunoSEQ multiplex PCR. The sample holds over 120,000 clones, about 75% seen once. CDR1 and CDR2 (germline): SNHLY, FYNNEI. The CDR3 totals 14 residues. In regard to this clone: A junction boundary mismatches the germline segment, possibly from a read error. This sample includes further DNA sequences coding for the same CDR3.

Sequenced input: PBMCs or T cells enriched from blood (not recorded which). The receptor's source is a woman aged 50 to 65 who had recovered from COVID-19. The chain carries TRBV2 and TRBJ2-7; 11 bases are a match to TRBD2. The CDR3 sequence: CASSPTSGMGEQYF. The CDR3 nucleotides are TGTGCCAGCAGTCCGACTAGCGGGATGGGGGAGCAATACTTC. Looking up the rest from reference TRBV2 and TRBJ2-7 gives the full variable domain: EPEVTQTPSHQVTQMGQEVILRCVPISNHLYFYWYRQILGQKVEFLVSFYNNEISEKSEIFDDQFSVERPDGSNFTLKIRSTKLEDSAMYFCASSPTSGMGEQYFGPGTRLTVT.